The clone carrying this TCR beta chain was recorded many times. Germline assignment: CDR1 KGHDR and CDR2 SFDVKD. Trimming took 10 bases from V and 7 from J; bases not matched to a gene: 5. The CDR3 is 13 amino acids. A process of 5'RACE template switching, which added a universal primer site and UMIs, was used to make TCR cDNA. Each CDR3 protein gets one entry after TCRdb re-called the 5' RACE reads with MiXCR. The sample contains about 25,000 distinct CDR3 sequences, around 3.4% of which appear only once. This record comes from a study of T cells after yellow fever vaccination. Study-wide background: Memory subsets EM, EMRA, CM and Tscm were separated by sorting based on CD3, CD45RA, CCR7 and CD95. It was SMART-Seq v4 Ultra Low Input that prepared the fractions with low cell numbers. Study-level points and caveats: Contaminating bulk clonotypes could be abundant in FACS-sorted repertoires.

The input for sequencing was PBMCs, either bulk or a sorted T-cell subset (CD4+, CD8+, memory, or dextramer-sorted; not recorded which), taken about 41 days after the first yellow fever vaccination. The clonotype was recovered from a man aged 18 to 30 who received the YFV17D yellow fever vaccine. This sequence joins TRBV24-1 and TRBJ2-1; 11 bases agree with TRBD1. The CDR3 DNA reads as TGTGCCACGGCCGGGACAGGGGGGAATGAGCAGTTCTTC. Translating gives CATAGTGGNEQFF.